The present T cell receptor (beta chain) was sequenced within a study of blood T cell repertoires in COVID-19. The CDR3 covers 13 residues. V lost 7 bases, J lost 7 bases, and 14 bases lay in between. The germline V gene encodes CDR1 SQVTM and CDR2 ANQGSEA. Authors' methods: Reference gene primer amplification gave nucleated cell count estimates. Some clones are missing from TCRdb's copy, which holds only in-frame ones; the method was immunoSEQ multiplex PCR. That table gives V, J and clone size, and the DNA gave D and trimming. Among about 180,000 clones, roughly 80% were seen once, and the ten largest hold around an eighth.

This TCR derives from a man between 60 and 75 years old who had been exposed to COVID-19. The gene calls are TRBV29-1 and TRBJ1-6; D is undetermined. The sequenced material came from PBMCs or T cells enriched from blood (not recorded which). CDR3 protein: CSAGRERNSPLHF. The CDR3 nucleotides read TGCAGCGCCGGGAGGGAGAGGAATTCACCCCTCCACTTT. The full variable domain, in which reference TRBV29-1 and TRBJ1-6 provide the parts outside the CDR3, is SAVISQKPSRDICQRGTSLTIQCQVDSQVTMMFWYRQQPGQSLTLIATANQGSEATYESGFVIDKFPISRPNLTFSTLTVSNMSPEDSSIYLCSAGRERNSPLHFGNGTRLTVT.